Listed below are T cell receptor beta chains from one sample, sequenced in a study of PD-1 blockade in classical Hodgkin lymphoma. Sequencing used immunoSEQ multiplex PCR; TCRdb keeps in-frame clones, though not all of them. The table has around 20,000 clones, just over 85% seen once. Sequencing used peripheral blood mononuclear cells (PBMCs), obtained before the second cycle of nivolumab. The receptor source for this set is a human donor with classical Hodgkin lymphoma. CDR3s include the opening cysteine and the closing phenylalanine or tryptophan. The D gene is left open where the match is weak. Rows give clone size only sometimes, using once, few, many, or a class for an expanded clone.

abundance: -
d_gene: -
v_gene: TRBV5-6
j_gene: TRBJ1-1
CDR3nt: TGTGCCAGCAGCTTCCGCCGAGGCAGCGCTGAAGCTTTCTTT
CDR3aa: CASSFRRGSAEAFF

abundance: -
d_gene: -
v_gene: TRBV7-9
j_gene: TRBJ1-4
CDR3nt: TGTGCCAGCAGCTTAGGTGGTCAGCTTTATGAAAAACTGTTTTTT
CDR3aa: CASSLGGQLYEKLFF

abundance: -
d_gene: TRBD1
v_gene: TRBV5-1
j_gene: TRBJ2-3
CDR3nt: TGCGCCAGCAGCTCGACCGGGACAGGGACAGATACGCAGTATTTT
CDR3aa: CASSSTGTGTDTQYF

abundance: -
d_gene: TRBD2
v_gene: TRBV4-3
j_gene: TRBJ2-3
CDR3nt: TGCGCCAGCAGCCAAGGGACTAGCGTAGGAGATACGCAGTATTTT
CDR3aa: CASSQGTSVGDTQYF

abundance: once
d_gene: TRBD2
v_gene: TRBV7-3
j_gene: TRBJ2-1
CDR3nt: TGTGCCAGCAGCTTTCTAGCGGGGAACCTCGATGAGCAGTTCTTC
CDR3aa: CASSFLAGNLDEQFF

abundance: -
d_gene: -
v_gene: TRBV10-3
j_gene: TRBJ2-2
CDR3nt: TGTGCCATCAGTGAGCAGGCCGCGAACACCGGGGAGCTGTTTTTT
CDR3aa: CAISEQAANTGELFF

abundance: -
d_gene: -
v_gene: TRBV5-1
j_gene: TRBJ1-6
CDR3nt: TGCGCCAGCAGCTTGGGGACCACTCGGTCACCCCTCCACTTT
CDR3aa: CASSLGTTRSPLHF

abundance: -
d_gene: -
v_gene: TRBV15
j_gene: TRBJ2-5
CDR3nt: TGTGCCACCAGCAGAGTGGGGGGCCAGGAGACCCAGTACTTC
CDR3aa: CATSRVGGQETQYF

abundance: -
d_gene: -
v_gene: TRBV19
j_gene: TRBJ1-4
CDR3nt: TGTGCCAGTAGGTTTGCAACTAATGAAAAACTGTTTTTT
CDR3aa: CASRFATNEKLFF

abundance: few
d_gene: -
v_gene: TRBV5-1
j_gene: TRBJ1-6
CDR3nt: TGCGCCAGCAGCTTGGACGGTTATAATTCACCCCTCCACTTT
CDR3aa: CASSLDGYNSPLHF

abundance: -
d_gene: -
v_gene: TRBV25-1
j_gene: TRBJ2-7
CDR3nt: TGTGCCAGCAGTGAGCACGGTAACGAGCAGTACTTC
CDR3aa: CASSEHGNEQYF

abundance: -
d_gene: -
v_gene: TRBV21-1
j_gene: TRBJ1-6
CDR3nt: TGTGCCAGCAGCAACGGGGACAGGGGACCTAATTCACCCCTCCACTTT
CDR3aa: CASSNGDRGPNSPLHF

abundance: -
d_gene: TRBD2
v_gene: TRBV5-4
j_gene: TRBJ2-1
CDR3nt: TGTGCCAGCAGCTTGTGGACTAGCGGTTACAATGAGCAGTTCTTC
CDR3aa: CASSLWTSGYNEQFF

abundance: -
d_gene: -
v_gene: TRBV30
j_gene: TRBJ1-1
CDR3nt: TGTGCCTGGAAAAGCCTGTCACCCGGTGAAGCTTTCTTT
CDR3aa: CAWKSLSPGEAFF

abundance: -
d_gene: TRBD1
v_gene: TRBV5-1
j_gene: TRBJ1-4
CDR3nt: TGCGCCAGCAGCTCGGGGCTCGGACAGGGAAATGAAAAACTGTTTTTT
CDR3aa: CASSSGLGQGNEKLFF

abundance: -
d_gene: TRBD2
v_gene: TRBV5-1
j_gene: TRBJ2-3
CDR3nt: TGCGCCAGCAGCTGGAGCGGGGGGTCTAGCACAGATACGCAGTATTTT
CDR3aa: CASSWSGGSSTDTQYF

abundance: -
d_gene: -
v_gene: TRBV18
j_gene: TRBJ2-1
CDR3nt: TGTGCCAGCTCACCCCAGGGTGCCTCCCCCACACGGGAGCAGTTCTTC
CDR3aa: CASSPQGASPTREQFF

abundance: -
d_gene: -
v_gene: TRBV5-1
j_gene: TRBJ2-6
CDR3nt: TGCGCCAGCAGGGAACCTGGGGCCAACGTCCTGACTTTC
CDR3aa: CASREPGANVLTF

abundance: -
d_gene: -
v_gene: TRBV27
j_gene: TRBJ1-1
CDR3nt: TGTGCCAGCAGTTCAATTCAGGTGGGAGAAGCTTTCTTT
CDR3aa: CASSSIQVGEAFF

abundance: -
d_gene: -
v_gene: TRBV29-1
j_gene: TRBJ1-2
CDR3nt: TGCAGCGTTATGGAGAACTATGGCTACACCTTC
CDR3aa: CSVMENYGYTF

abundance: -
d_gene: -
v_gene: TRBV5-1
j_gene: TRBJ2-7
CDR3nt: TGCGCCAGCAGCTTGGGCCAGGGCGACTACGAGCAGTACTTC
CDR3aa: CASSLGQGDYEQYF

abundance: -
d_gene: TRBD2
v_gene: TRBV6-6
j_gene: TRBJ2-2
CDR3nt: TGTGCCAGCAGCCGACTAGCGGCGGGCACCGGGGAGCTGTTTTTT
CDR3aa: CASSRLAAGTGELFF

abundance: -
d_gene: -
v_gene: TRBV6-1
j_gene: TRBJ2-7
CDR3nt: TGTGCCAGCAGTGGGCCATCCTACGAGCAGTACTTC
CDR3aa: CASSGPSYEQYF

abundance: -
d_gene: TRBD1
v_gene: TRBV4-2
j_gene: TRBJ1-1
CDR3nt: TGTGCCAGCAGCCAAGATGCACCGGGACAGGGTGTCCTGCGCACTGAAGCTTTCTTT
CDR3aa: CASSQDAPGQGVLRTEAFF

abundance: -
d_gene: -
v_gene: TRBV30
j_gene: TRBJ1-4
CDR3nt: TGTGCCTGGAGCGAAGGGTTGAGAAAACTGTTTTTT
CDR3aa: CAWSEGLRKLFF

abundance: -
d_gene: TRBD1
v_gene: TRBV5-1
j_gene: TRBJ2-1
CDR3nt: TGCGCCAGCAGCTTGGGGCCTACAGGGGTCGGGGAGCAGTTCTTC
CDR3aa: CASSLGPTGVGEQFF

abundance: -
d_gene: TRBD1
v_gene: TRBV5-1
j_gene: TRBJ1-4
CDR3nt: TGCGCCAGCAGCTCGCTTGGGACAGGGGAAGAAAAACTGTTTTTT
CDR3aa: CASSSLGTGEEKLFF

abundance: -
d_gene: TRBD2
v_gene: TRBV5-4
j_gene: TRBJ2-5
CDR3nt: TGTGCCAGCAGCTTGACTAGCGGGGAGGAAGAGACCCAGTACTTC
CDR3aa: CASSLTSGEEETQYF

abundance: few
d_gene: -
v_gene: TRBV7-9
j_gene: TRBJ1-2
CDR3nt: TGTGCCAGCAGCCTAGATAGCGAGGGCTACACCTTC
CDR3aa: CASSLDSEGYTF

abundance: few
d_gene: TRBD1
v_gene: TRBV9
j_gene: TRBJ1-1
CDR3nt: TGTGCCAGCAGCGGTACTCCAGGGGGCACTGAAGCTTTCTTT
CDR3aa: CASSGTPGGTEAFF

abundance: few
d_gene: -
v_gene: TRBV6-1
j_gene: TRBJ2-6
CDR3nt: TGTGCCAGCAGTGATAACAACTCTGGGGCCAACGTCCTGACTTTC
CDR3aa: CASSDNNSGANVLTF

abundance: -
d_gene: -
v_gene: TRBV19
j_gene: TRBJ2-1
CDR3nt: TGTGCCAGTAGTATATTGGGGGGAGAGCAGTTCTTC
CDR3aa: CASSILGGEQFF

abundance: -
d_gene: TRBD2
v_gene: TRBV9
j_gene: TRBJ2-2
CDR3nt: TGTGCCAGCGCCACGAGGGGACTAGCGGGGCCCGGGGAGCTGTTTTTT
CDR3aa: CASATRGLAGPGELFF

abundance: -
d_gene: -
v_gene: TRBV5-1
j_gene: TRBJ2-2
CDR3nt: TGCGCCAGCAGCGAACGAGTAATTGGCCGAACCGGGGAGCTGTTTTTT
CDR3aa: CASSERVIGRTGELFF

abundance: -
d_gene: -
v_gene: TRBV29-1
j_gene: TRBJ2-6
CDR3nt: TGCAGCGTTTTTCTAATACACATACAAAGTCGGGCCAACGTCCTGACTTTC
CDR3aa: CSVFLIHIQSRANVLTF

abundance: -
d_gene: -
v_gene: TRBV5-1
j_gene: TRBJ2-7
CDR3nt: TGCGCCAGCAGGAGGCAATCGGGCTCCTACGAGCAGTACTTC
CDR3aa: CASRRQSGSYEQYF

abundance: -
d_gene: TRBD1
v_gene: TRBV4-2
j_gene: TRBJ1-4
CDR3nt: TGTGCCAGCGGGACAGGGGCCGAAAAACTGTTTTTT
CDR3aa: CASGTGAEKLFF

abundance: -
d_gene: -
v_gene: TRBV7-9
j_gene: TRBJ2-3
CDR3nt: TGTGCCAGCAGCTTGGCTATGACGAACACAGATACGCAGTATTTT
CDR3aa: CASSLAMTNTDTQYF

abundance: -
d_gene: -
v_gene: TRBV5-1
j_gene: TRBJ1-2
CDR3nt: TGCGCCAGCAGCTTGGATGGGGGGCCCTATGGCTACACCTTC
CDR3aa: CASSLDGGPYGYTF

abundance: once
d_gene: TRBD2
v_gene: TRBV5-1
j_gene: TRBJ2-1
CDR3nt: TGCGCCAGCAGGCTAATGCGGGGGGGCGCGCCCCTCCCCGCTGAGCAGTTCTTC
CDR3aa: CASRLMRGGAPLPAEQFF

abundance: -
d_gene: -
v_gene: TRBV7-2
j_gene: TRBJ1-2
CDR3nt: TGTGCCAGCAGCGCAGAGGGGGGACACAACTATGGCTACACCTTC
CDR3aa: CASSAEGGHNYGYTF

abundance: -
d_gene: -
v_gene: TRBV7-9
j_gene: TRBJ2-3
CDR3nt: TGTGCCAGCAGCCCAAGTGCAGATACGCAGTATTTT
CDR3aa: CASSPSADTQYF

abundance: -
d_gene: TRBD1
v_gene: TRBV7-2
j_gene: TRBJ2-3
CDR3nt: TGTGCCAGCAGCTTAGGGGACAGAACAGATACGCAGTATTTT
CDR3aa: CASSLGDRTDTQYF

abundance: once
d_gene: -
v_gene: TRBV5-4
j_gene: TRBJ1-5
CDR3nt: TGTGCCAGCATCATTGTAGCTCCCAGCCGGGACCTAGGGAATCAGCCCCAGCATTTT
CDR3aa: CASIIVAPSRDLGNQPQHF

abundance: -
d_gene: -
v_gene: TRBV7-8
j_gene: TRBJ1-1
CDR3nt: TGTGCCAGCAGCTCAGTTGGGGGGAACACTGAAGCTTTCTTT
CDR3aa: CASSSVGGNTEAFF

abundance: -
d_gene: -
v_gene: TRBV5-1
j_gene: TRBJ1-6
CDR3nt: TGCGCCAGCAGCCCAGCCCCGGGGGCCGCGAGTAATTCACCCCTCCACTTT
CDR3aa: CASSPAPGAASNSPLHF

abundance: -
d_gene: TRBD2
v_gene: TRBV9
j_gene: TRBJ2-7
CDR3nt: TGTGCCAGCAGCCTAGCGGGGGGCCCCTACGAGCAGTACTTC
CDR3aa: CASSLAGGPYEQYF

abundance: -
d_gene: -
v_gene: TRBV6-5
j_gene: TRBJ1-1
CDR3nt: TGTGCCAGCAGCTTCAAGGGGAGTACTGAAGCTTTCTTT
CDR3aa: CASSFKGSTEAFF

abundance: -
d_gene: -
v_gene: TRBV5-1
j_gene: TRBJ2-5
CDR3nt: TGCGCCAGCGTGGAGTACCAAGAGACCCAGTACTTC
CDR3aa: CASVEYQETQYF

abundance: few
d_gene: -
v_gene: TRBV7-9
j_gene: TRBJ1-2
CDR3nt: TGTGCCAGCACCGTCGTCGGGGCGCCGCAGGGTGGCTACACCTTC
CDR3aa: CASTVVGAPQGGYTF

abundance: few
d_gene: TRBD1
v_gene: TRBV5-1
j_gene: TRBJ1-1
CDR3nt: TGCGCCAGCAGCCAGGATACAGGGGGCAATAATGAAGCTTTCTTT
CDR3aa: CASSQDTGGNNEAFF